Below are 14 T cell receptor beta chains sequenced from a single sample in a study of T cell responses to AZD1222 COVID-19 vaccine. Method: immunoSEQ multiplex PCR; TCRdb's copy keeps in-frame clones and lacks some. The repertoire holds 95,000 to 110,000 clones, with about nine tenths as singletons. Sequences were derived from peripheral blood, sampled on day 0 of AZD1222 vaccination. The source is an adult in good health.

The CDR3 here is CASSAGQGNTEAFF. The CDR3, as DNA: TGTGCCAGCAGTGCGGGACAGGGGAACACTGAAGCTTTCTTT. The chain couples TRBV2 to TRBJ1-1; 9 nucleotides agree with TRBD1. V lost 4 bases to trimming and J lost 1 base; unmatched junction nucleotides: 1. The germline V gene encodes CDR1 SNHLY and CDR2 FYNNEI. The CDR3 extends over 14 amino acids. Full variable domain (missing parts from reference TRBV2 and TRBJ1-1): EPEVTQTPSHQVTQMGQEVILRCVPISNHLYFYWYRQILGQKVEFLVSFYNNEISEKSEIFDDQFSVERPDGSNFTLKIRSTKLEDSAMYFCASSAGQGNTEAFFGQGTRLTVV.

The chain couples TRBV23-1 to TRBJ2-7, with D unresolved. TRBV23-1 is filed as an ORF, its function uncertain. CDR3 size: 12 residues. V gave up 7 bases and J gave up 2 bases, with 9 bases separating them. CDR3: CASIRLTYEQYF. The DNA of the CDR3 is TGCGCCAGCATCCGGTTGACCTACGAGCAGTACTTC.

J is TRBJ2-7 and V is TRBV7-9; D may be TRBD1 (6 bases). Trimming removed 4 bases at V and 0 bases at J, with 16 bases between. The germline V gene encodes CDR1 SEHNR and CDR2 FQNEAQ (reference sequence). CDR3 length equals 16 residues. CDR3 residues: CASSSNRAQSSYEQYF. The CDR3 DNA reads as TGTGCCAGCAGCTCCAACAGGGCTCAGAGCTCCTACGAGCAGTACTTC.

This rearrangement joins TRBV5-6 to TRBJ2-4, with 7 bases lining up with TRBD1. The length of the CDR3 is 15 residues. J was trimmed by 11 bases and V by 4 bases; bases with no gene match: 15. Germline V gene sequence: CDR1 SGHDT, CDR2 YYEEEE. CDR3 loop: CASSPRQGRAGVQYF. The CDR3 DNA follows: TGTGCCAGCAGCCCCCGACAGGGCAGGGCTGGAGTTCAGTACTTC.

This clone has only one observation. The chain combines TRBV5-1 with TRBJ2-5, with D unresolved. There are 10 residues in the CDR3. CDR1 is SGHRS and CDR2 is YFSETQ in the germline V gene. V dropped 7 bases and J dropped 2 bases, with 3 bases sitting between them. The CDR3 sequence: CASGQETQYF. The DNA of the CDR3 is TGCGCCAGCGGACAAGAGACCCAGTACTTC.

The chain links TRBV28 to TRBJ1-2, with 9 bases identical to TRBD1. V shed 3 bases and J 7 bases; nucleotides not matched to a gene: 18. This CDR3 spans 18 amino acids. CDR1 is MDHEN, CDR2 SYDVKM, per germline. The CDR3: CASSFVWKGTGRIGGYTF. In DNA, the CDR3 is TGTGCCAGCAGTTTTGTGTGGAAGGGGACAGGGAGAATTGGTGGCTACACCTTC.

The gene calls are TRBV30 and TRBJ1-2, with 9 bases that match TRBD1. Per germline, CDR1 GTSNPN and CDR2 SVGIG (reference sequence). The CDR3 is 13 amino acids. V trimming: 3 bases; J trimming: 6 bases; junction bases outside the gene matches: 5. The CDR3 DNA is TGTGCCTGGAGGAAGAGACAGGGGGATGGCTACACCTTC. As protein: CAWRKRQGDGYTF.

Only one count was recorded for this clone. J is TRBJ2-3 and V is TRBV2, with D hard to call. Germline CDR1 is SNHLY and CDR2 is FYNNEI. CDR3 length: 13 residues. V lost 3 bases and J 2 bases, leaving 6 bases between the germline ends. CDR3 in amino acids: CASSDTLTDTQYF. The CDR3 DNA follows: TGTGCCAGCAGTGACACACTCACAGATACGCAGTATTTT. Looking up the rest from reference TRBV2 and TRBJ2-3 gives the full variable domain: EPEVTQTPSHQVTQMGQEVILRCVPISNHLYFYWYRQILGQKVEFLVSFYNNEISEKSEIFDDQFSVERPDGSNFTLKIRSTKLEDSAMYFCASSDTLTDTQYFGPGTRLTVL.

The chain's CDR3 is CASSLNRAGYNEKLFF. The CDR3 coding sequence is TGTGCCAGCAGTCTTAACAGGGCCGGCTACAATGAAAAACTGTTTTTT. The chain recombines TRBV2 with TRBJ1-4; D might be TRBD1 (6 bases). Germline loops: CDR1 SNHLY, CDR2 FYNNEI. The ends were cut back, 5 bases at V and 5 bases at J, with 18 bases in the middle. CDR3 size: 16 residues.

This clone has only one observation. This chain links TRBV24-1 with TRBJ1-5; a weak D match, TRBD1 (5 bases). The CDR3 has 13 residues. Per germline, CDR1 KGHDR and CDR2 SFDVKD. Trimming left V 4 bases short and J 12 bases short, with 15 bases between. As DNA, the CDR3 is TGTGCCACCAGTGACAGAGACAGCGGACACCAGCATTTT. Encoded protein: CATSDRDSGHQHF.

The CDR3 DNA sequence: TGCAGCGCGACACCTGAAGACTATGGCTACACCTTC. Protein product: CSATPEDYGYTF. The gene calls are TRBV29-1 and TRBJ1-2; D not certain. The CDR3 is made up of 12 amino acids. The V end was cut by 7 bases, the J end by 3 bases, with 12 bases between. Germline values: CDR1 SQVTM, CDR2 ANQGSEA.

This clone was seen a few times. The J gene is TRBJ2-3, the V gene TRBV5-6; D unresolved. The CDR3 sequence is 14 residues long. Per germline, CDR1 SGHDT and CDR2 YYEEEE. V gave up 0 bases and J gave up 2 bases, with 7 bases separating them. The CDR3, as DNA: TGTGCCAGCAGCTTGGATGGGGTCACAGATACGCAGTATTTT. Protein product: CASSLDGVTDTQYF.

V and J are TRBV5-1 and TRBJ1-1; 10 bases align to TRBD1. The germline gives CDR1 SGHRS, CDR2 YFSETQ. Trimming at V came to 2 bases and at J to 2 bases, leaving 6 bases not matched to a gene. The CDR3 consists of 16 residues. CDR3 amino acids: CASSFRDRGPNTEAFF. CDR3 in DNA: TGCGCCAGCAGCTTTAGGGACAGGGGACCCAACACTGAAGCTTTCTTT. The whole variable domain, filled in from reference TRBV5-1 and TRBJ1-1, reads KAGVTQTPRYLIKTRGQQVTLSCSPISGHRSVSWYQQTPGQGLQFLFEYFSETQRNKGNFPGRFSGRQFSNSRSEMNVSTLELGDSALYLCASSFRDRGPNTEAFFGQGTRLTVV.

V and J are TRBV4-2 and TRBJ2-7; tentative D call: TRBD1 (6 bases). Germline values: CDR1 LGHNA, CDR2 YNFKEQ. The CDR3 has 14 amino acids. V was shortened by 1 base and J by 5 bases, with 12 bases between the two germline ends. The CDR3 loop is CASSQVQGPDEQYF. The CDR3 DNA reads TGTGCCAGCAGCCAAGTACAGGGTCCAGACGAGCAGTACTTC.